This T cell receptor beta chain is drawn from a study of HIV-infected patients and healthy controls. Around 530 ng RNA was reverse transcribed with alpha and beta constant-region primers. Separate chain-specific third strand synthesis with multiplexing indices produced the alpha and beta libraries. TCRdb fed the 5' RACE reads into MiXCR, producing one record per CDR3 protein. The table includes more than 10,000 distinct CDR3 sequences, about 11% detected once. No cell fractionation was done, so the repertoire covers all unsorted peripheral blood T cells. The CDR3 contains 18 residues. With V trimmed by 5 bases and J by 4 bases, 10 bases remained unmatched. Per the germline V gene, CDR1 is SGHAT and CDR2 is FQNNGV. This clonotype is medium-sized.

This TCR was recovered from an adult in good health. Specimen: blood. This chain joins TRBV11-2 and TRBJ2-2; 13 nucleotides match TRBD2. The CDR3, as DNA: TGTGCCAGCAGCCGAGGACTAGCGGGAGTCTCCCTCACCGGGGAGCTGTTTTTT. Translating gives CASSRGLAGVSLTGELFF.